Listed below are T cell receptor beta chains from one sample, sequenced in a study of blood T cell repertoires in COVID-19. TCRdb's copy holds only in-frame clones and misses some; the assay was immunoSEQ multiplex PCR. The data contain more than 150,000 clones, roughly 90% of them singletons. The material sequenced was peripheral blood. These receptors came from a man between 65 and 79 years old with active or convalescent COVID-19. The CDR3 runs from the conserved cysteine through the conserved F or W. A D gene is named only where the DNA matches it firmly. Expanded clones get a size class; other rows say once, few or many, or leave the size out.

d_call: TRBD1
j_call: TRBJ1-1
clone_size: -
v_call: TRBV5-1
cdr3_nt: TGCGCCAGCAGCTTGGCACCGACAGGGGTGGACACTGAAGCTTTCTTT
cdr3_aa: CASSLAPTGVDTEAFF

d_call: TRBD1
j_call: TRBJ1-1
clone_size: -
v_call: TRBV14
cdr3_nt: TGTGCCAGCAGCCAAGATCTTGGACAGGGGAGGGCAGCTTTCTTT
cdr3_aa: CASSQDLGQGRAAFF

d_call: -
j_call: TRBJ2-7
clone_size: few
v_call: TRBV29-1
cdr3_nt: TGCAGCGTGTTTCTAATTGGTGGGAGTCTTGATTACGAGCAGTACTTC
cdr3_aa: CSVFLIGGSLDYEQYF

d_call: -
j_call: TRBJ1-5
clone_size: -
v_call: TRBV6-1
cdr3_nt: TGTGCCAGCAGTGAAGCACCCAAGGGGGGGGATCAGCCCCAGCATTTT
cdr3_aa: CASSEAPKGGDQPQHF

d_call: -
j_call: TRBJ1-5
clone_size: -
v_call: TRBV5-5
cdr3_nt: TGTGCCAGCAGCTCACATAGCAATCAGCCCCAGCATTTT
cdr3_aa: CASSSHSNQPQHF

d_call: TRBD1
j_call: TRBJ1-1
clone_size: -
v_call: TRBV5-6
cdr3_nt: TGTGCCAGCAGTTATATTGACAGGGTGAACCCTGAAGCTTTCTTT
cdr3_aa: CASSYIDRVNPEAFF

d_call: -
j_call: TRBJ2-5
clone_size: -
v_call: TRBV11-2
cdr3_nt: TGTGCCAGCAGCTTAGTCGGAGAGACCCAGTACTTC
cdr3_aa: CASSLVGETQYF

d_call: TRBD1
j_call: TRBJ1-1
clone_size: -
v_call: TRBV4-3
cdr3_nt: TGCGCCAGCAGCCAAGATCCCCGGACAGGGGTAACTGAAGCTTTCTTT
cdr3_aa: CASSQDPRTGVTEAFF

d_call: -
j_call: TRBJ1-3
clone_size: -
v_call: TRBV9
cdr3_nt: TGTGCCAGCAGCGCAGGGGTTTTCACTGGAAACACCATATATTTT
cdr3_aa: CASSAGVFTGNTIYF

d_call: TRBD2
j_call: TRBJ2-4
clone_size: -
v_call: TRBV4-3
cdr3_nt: TGCGCCAGCAGCCAAGATGGGGCTAGCGGAAACATTCAGTACTTC
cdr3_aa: CASSQDGASGNIQYF

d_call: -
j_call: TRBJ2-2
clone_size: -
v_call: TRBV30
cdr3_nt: TGTGCCTTCATGCGGACCTCAGGGATAACCGGGGAGCTGTTTTTT
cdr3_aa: CAFMRTSGITGELFF

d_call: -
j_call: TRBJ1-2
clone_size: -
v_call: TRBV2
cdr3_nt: TGTGCCAGCAGGGTAAACGGGGGAACGGGGGATGGCTACACCTTC
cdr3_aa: CASRVNGGTGDGYTF

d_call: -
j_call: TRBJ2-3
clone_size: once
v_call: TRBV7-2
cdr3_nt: TGTGCCAGCAGCTTGGGTGGGGGGGCGCTAGTAACAGATACGCAGTATTTT
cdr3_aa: CASSLGGGALVTDTQYF

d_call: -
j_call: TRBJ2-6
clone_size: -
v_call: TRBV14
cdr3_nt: TGTGCCAGCAGCACCCAACTACAGGTTTGGAGCTCTGGGGCCAACGTCCTGACTTTC
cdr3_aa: CASSTQLQVWSSGANVLTF

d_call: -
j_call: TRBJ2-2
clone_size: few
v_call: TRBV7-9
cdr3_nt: TGTGCCAGCAGCTTAGCCCTGAACACCGGGGAGCTGTTTTTT
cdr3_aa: CASSLALNTGELFF

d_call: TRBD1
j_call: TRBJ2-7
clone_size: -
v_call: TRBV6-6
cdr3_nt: TGTGCCAGCAGAGGACAGGGCACAGCTTATTCCTACGAGCAGTACTTC
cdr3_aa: CASRGQGTAYSYEQYF

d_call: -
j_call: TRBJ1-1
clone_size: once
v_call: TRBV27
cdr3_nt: TGTGCCAGCAGTTTGACAAGGTACACTGAAGCTTTCTTT
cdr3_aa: CASSLTRYTEAFF

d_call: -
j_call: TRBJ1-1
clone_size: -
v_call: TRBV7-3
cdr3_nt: TGTGCCAGCAGTAGGGAACCGGGACCCCAGACAGGAGCTTTCTTT
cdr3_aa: CASSREPGPQTGAFF

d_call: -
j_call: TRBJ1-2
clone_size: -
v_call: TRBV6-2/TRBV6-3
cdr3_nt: TGTGCCAGCAGTCCCCCGAGGACAGACTATGGCTACACCTTC
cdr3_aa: CASSPPRTDYGYTF

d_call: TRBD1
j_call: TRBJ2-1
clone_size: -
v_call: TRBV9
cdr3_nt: TGTGCCAGCAGCGTGGACCGGGACAGGGTCTACAATGAGCAGTTCTTC
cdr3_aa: CASSVDRDRVYNEQFF

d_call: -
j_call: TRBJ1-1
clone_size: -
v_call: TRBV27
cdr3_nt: TGTGCCAGCAGTCGGTGGGGCCTGAACACTGAAGCTTTCTTT
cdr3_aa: CASSRWGLNTEAFF

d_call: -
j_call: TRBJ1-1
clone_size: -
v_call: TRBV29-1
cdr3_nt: TGCAGCGCCCGAAAGGCCGCGGGAACTGAAGCTTTCTTT
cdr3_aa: CSARKAAGTEAFF

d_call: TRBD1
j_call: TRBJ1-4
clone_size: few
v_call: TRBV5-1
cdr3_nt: TGCGCCAGCAGCTCGGACAGGGTGGGTGAAAAACTGTTTTTT
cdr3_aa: CASSSDRVGEKLFF

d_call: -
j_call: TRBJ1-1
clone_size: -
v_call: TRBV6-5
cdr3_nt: TGTGCCAGCAGGAAACAGGGGAACACTGAAGCTTTCTTT
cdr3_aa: CASRKQGNTEAFF

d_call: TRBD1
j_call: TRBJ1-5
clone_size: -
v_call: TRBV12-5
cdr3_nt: TGTGCTAGTGGTCCGCCCGGGACAGGGGCCTTTAGCAATCAGCCCCAGCATTTT
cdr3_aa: CASGPPGTGAFSNQPQHF

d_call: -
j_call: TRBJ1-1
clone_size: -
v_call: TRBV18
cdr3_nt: TGTGCCAGCTCGCGGGGGTTGACGGCTGAAGCTTTCTTT
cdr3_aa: CASSRGLTAEAFF

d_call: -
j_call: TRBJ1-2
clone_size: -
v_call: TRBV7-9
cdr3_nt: TGTGCCAGCAGCTCCCAGGGCAGGCCCAACTATGGCTACACCTTC
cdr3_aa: CASSSQGRPNYGYTF

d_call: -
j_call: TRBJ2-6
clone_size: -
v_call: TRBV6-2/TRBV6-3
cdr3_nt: TGTGCCAGCAGTTATGGGTCCAGGGCCGGGGCCAACGTCCTGACTTTC
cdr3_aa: CASSYGSRAGANVLTF

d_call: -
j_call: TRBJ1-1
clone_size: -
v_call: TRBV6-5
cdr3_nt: TGTGCCAGCAGTTACAGTACAGGTCATGACACTGAAGCTTTCTTT
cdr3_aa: CASSYSTGHDTEAFF

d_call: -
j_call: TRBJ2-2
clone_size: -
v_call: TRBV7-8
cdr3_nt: TGTGCCAGCAGCTTAGTGGGTTCTAGGGGGGAGCTGTTTTTT
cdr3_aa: CASSLVGSRGELFF

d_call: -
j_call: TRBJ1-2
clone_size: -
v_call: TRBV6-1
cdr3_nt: TGTGCCAGCAGTGAAATAGAGGGCAGGGGCCGACGGATATATGGCTACACCTTC
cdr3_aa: CASSEIEGRGRRIYGYTF

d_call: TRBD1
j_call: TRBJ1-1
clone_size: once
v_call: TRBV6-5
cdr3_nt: TGTGCCAGCAGTTGGGACAGACAGAACACTGAAGCTTTCTTT
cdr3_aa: CASSWDRQNTEAFF

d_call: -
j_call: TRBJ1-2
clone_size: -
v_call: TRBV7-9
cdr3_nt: TGTGCCAGCAGCCGGGGACTGTTCTATGGCTACACCTTC
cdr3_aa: CASSRGLFYGYTF

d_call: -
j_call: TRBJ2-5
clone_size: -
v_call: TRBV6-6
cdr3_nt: TGTGCCAGCCGGCAGGGAACTGTAAAGACCCAGTACTTC
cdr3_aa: CASRQGTVKTQYF

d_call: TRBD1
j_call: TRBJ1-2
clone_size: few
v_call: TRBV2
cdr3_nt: TGTGCCGCCCAGGGGGGTGACTATGGCTACACCTTC
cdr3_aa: CAAQGGDYGYTF

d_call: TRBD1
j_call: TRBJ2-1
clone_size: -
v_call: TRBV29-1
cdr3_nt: TGCAGCGTTGTTGGGGACAGGCTATACAATGAGCAGTTCTTC
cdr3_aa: CSVVGDRLYNEQFF

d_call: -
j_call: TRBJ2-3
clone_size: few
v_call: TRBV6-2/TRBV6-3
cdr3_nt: TGTGCCAGCAGCGACCGGGGGTTTAGCACAGATACGCAGTATTTT
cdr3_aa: CASSDRGFSTDTQYF

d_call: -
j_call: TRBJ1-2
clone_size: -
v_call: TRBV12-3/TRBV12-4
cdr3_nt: TGTGCCAGCAGTCTCAGGGCTCCCTATGGCTACACCTTC
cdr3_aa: CASSLRAPYGYTF

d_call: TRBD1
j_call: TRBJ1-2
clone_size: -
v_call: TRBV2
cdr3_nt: TGTGCCAGCAGATGGACAGGGGTCGGCGGCTACACCTTC
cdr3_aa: CASRWTGVGGYTF

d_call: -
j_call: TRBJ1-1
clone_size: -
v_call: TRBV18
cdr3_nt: TGTGCCAGCTCACCACCGGCGAACACTGAAGCTTTCTTT
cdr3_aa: CASSPPANTEAFF

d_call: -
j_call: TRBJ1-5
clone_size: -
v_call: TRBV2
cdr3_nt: TGTGCCAGCAGTGAAAGCCGGGGTACGAATCAGCCCCAGCATTTT
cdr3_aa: CASSESRGTNQPQHF

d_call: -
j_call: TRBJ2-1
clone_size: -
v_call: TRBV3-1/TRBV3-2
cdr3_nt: TGTGCCAGCAGCCGGCGGGGCTACAATGAGCAGTTCTTC
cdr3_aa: CASSRRGYNEQFF

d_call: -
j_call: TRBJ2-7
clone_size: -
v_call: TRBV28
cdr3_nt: TGTGCCAGCAGGACGGGAATAGGGGGCGAGCAGTACTTC
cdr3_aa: CASRTGIGGEQYF

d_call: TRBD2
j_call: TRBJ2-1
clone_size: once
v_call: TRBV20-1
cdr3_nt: TGCAGTGCTAGTGTGGTAGCGGGTGATGAGCAGTTCTTC
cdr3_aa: CSASVVAGDEQFF

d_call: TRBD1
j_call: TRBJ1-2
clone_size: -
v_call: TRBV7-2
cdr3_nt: TGTGCCAGCAGCTTAGGAGGGACAGTTTTTAGCTACACCTTC
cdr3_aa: CASSLGGTVFSYTF

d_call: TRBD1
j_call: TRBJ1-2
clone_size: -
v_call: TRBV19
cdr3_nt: TGTGCCAGTAGTCCGGGACAGATTTACAATGGCTACACCTTC
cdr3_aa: CASSPGQIYNGYTF

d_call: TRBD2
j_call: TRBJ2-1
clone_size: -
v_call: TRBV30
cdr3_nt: TGTGCCTGGAGTCCGGCCCGATGGAGCGGGAGGGCCGGTGAGCAGTTCTTC
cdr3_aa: CAWSPARWSGRAGEQFF

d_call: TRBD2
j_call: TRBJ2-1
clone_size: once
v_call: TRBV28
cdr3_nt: TGTGCCAGCAGGGAGCGGGAGGGGTCTTTAGATGAGCAGTTCTTC
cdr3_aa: CASREREGSLDEQFF

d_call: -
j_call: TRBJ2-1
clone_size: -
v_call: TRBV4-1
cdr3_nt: TGCGCCAGCAGCCCAGGGGGCGGGAGGGCCAAGGGTGAGCAGTTCTTC
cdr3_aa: CASSPGGGRAKGEQFF